This T cell receptor (beta chain) came from a study of shared clonotypes between healthy human individuals. Each replicate PCR on the sorted subsets used about 0.2 ug DNA (around 30,000 T cell genomes). Libraries were prepared by immunoSEQ multiplex PCR; TCRdb keeps only in-frame clonotypes and omits some of them. The sample comprises 850,000 to 1,100,000 clones, approximately 80% of which are singletons, and 0.7% to 0.95% rests with the top ten. Concerning this clone itself: The antigen is unknown.

Study outcomes and limitations: Shared across a few donors were about 4.6% of the naive CD4 clonotypes. Among the subsets, naive ones generally showed larger estimated richness than memory ones. Having only a few donors restricted how much genetic and exposure-history diversity was captured.

Germline CDR1 SEHNR, CDR2 FQNEAQ (reference sequence). The ends were cut back, 7 bases at V and 4 bases at J, with 19 bases in the middle. This CDR3 contains 15 residues. This TCR was sampled from a man aged 18 to 29 in good health. Some clones in this sample may be carry-over from other donors' samples. Sequencing used memory CD4+ T cells from PBMCs. Regarding subset: CD45RA-negative fraction. The genes are TRBV7-9 and TRBJ1-2; weak D call: TRBD1 (5 bases). CDR3: CASNNVGEGSYGYTF. In DNA form, the CDR3 reads TGTGCCAGCAACAACGTAGGGGAGGGGAGCTATGGCTACACCTTC. Looking up the rest from reference TRBV7-9 and TRBJ1-2 gives the full variable domain: DTGVSQNPRHKITKRGQNVTFRCDPISEHNRLYWYRQTLGQGPEFLTYFQNEAQLEKSRLLSDRFSAERPKGSFSTLEIQRTEQGDSAMYLCASNNVGEGSYGYTFGSGTRLTVV.